This TCR beta chain was captured by sequencing in a study of blood T cell repertoires in COVID-19. At the level of the study: Researchers got acute and convalescent COVID-19 samples from the United States, Italy and Spain. Nucleic acid was either cDNA or gDNA, and it came from T cells, B-cell-depleted T cells, or PBMCs.

CDR3 size: 15 residues. With 1 base removed from V and 7 bases from J, the gap between germline ends came to 14 bases. Germline V lookup: CDR1 MGHRA, CDR2 YSYEKL. Original analysis: Cell counts per sample came from amplifying reference gene primers. TCRdb's table, derived via immunoSEQ multiplex PCR, lists solely in-frame clones and lacks some. Clone size and V and J calls were adopted from that table, with D and trimming inferred from the DNA. The sample contains hundreds of thousands of clones, around 86% of which appear only once. This sequence was found in a young woman with active or convalescent COVID-19. The chain employs TRBV4-1 and TRBJ2-1; tentative D call: TRBD2 (6 bases). The sequenced material came from peripheral blood. CDR3 sequence: CASSQVPGAENEQFF. The CDR3 nucleotides are TGCGCCAGCAGCCAAGTCCCGGGAGCAGAAAATGAGCAGTTCTTC.